This T cell receptor (beta chain) was obtained from a study of blood T cell repertoires in COVID-19. For the study at large: From T cells, B-cell-depleted T cells, or PBMCs came the material, which was cDNA or gDNA.

In the original workflow: Amplifying reference gene primers gave estimates of nucleated cell counts. Clones were sequenced by immunoSEQ multiplex PCR, and TCRdb holds only the in-frame ones, with some missing. V, J and clone size were drawn from that table, and D and trimming were deduced from the DNA. The sample holds some 260,000 clones, roughly 82% seen once. Input material: peripheral blood. The receptor's source is a woman older than 75 with active or convalescent COVID-19.

DNA of the CDR3: TGTGCCAGCAGCTTAGCGTTGGCAGGGGGCGGCGTACCCCTCCACTTT. This translates into CASSLALAGGGVPLHF. V usage is TRBV7-8 and J usage is TRBJ1-6; 8 positions match TRBD1. From germline, CDR1 is SGHVS and CDR2 FQNEAQ. J was trimmed by 12 bases and V by 0 bases; bases with no gene match: 10. The CDR3 sequence is 16 residues long.